These 27 T cell receptor beta chains share one sample of origin, sequenced in a study of T cell responses to AZD1222 COVID-19 vaccine. Assay: immunoSEQ multiplex PCR; the TCRdb copy retains only in-frame clones and omits some. Seen here are under 200,000 clones, just over 90% observed once, and the top ten hold around 4.3%. The source was peripheral blood, collected on day 0 of AZD1222 vaccination. The source is an adult in good health.

This clone has just one count. CDR3 in DNA: TGTGCCAGCAGTGAAGCGCTGGGACAGGCGTATGGCTACACCTTC. Protein: CASSEALGQAYGYTF. The chain couples TRBV6-1 to TRBJ1-2, with TRBD1 identical over 8 bases. The ends lost 0 bases at V and 5 bases at J; junction bases unmatched: 5. Germline V gene lookup returns CDR1 MNHNS and CDR2 SASEGT. This CDR3 region has 15 residues.

The chain carries TRBV12-5 and TRBJ1-1, with 7 bases lining up with TRBD1. Trimming removed 1 base from V and 0 bases from J; junction bases left unmatched: 5. This CDR3 is 16 amino acids long. From germline, CDR1 is LGHNT and CDR2 FRNRAP. The CDR3 sequence: CASGLARQGLNTEAFF. The CDR3, as DNA: TGTGCTAGTGGTTTGGCCCGACAGGGTCTGAACACTGAAGCTTTCTTT. The whole variable domain, remainder taken from reference TRBV12-5 and TRBJ1-1, is DARVTQTPRHKVTEMGQEVTMRCQPILGHNTVFWYRQTMMQGLELLAYFRNRAPLDDSGMPKDRFSAEMPDATLATLKIQPSEPRDSAVYFCASGLARQGLNTEAFFGQGTRLTVV.

The genes are TRBV5-4 and TRBJ1-2; no reliable D call. The CDR3 is 11 amino acids. Germline V gene lookup returns CDR1 SGHNT and CDR2 YYREEE (reference sequence). V was shortened by 10 bases and J by 1 base, with 8 bases between the two germline ends. The CDR3 bases are TGTGCCGCCAGCGGTAACTATGGCTACACCTTC. Protein product: CAASGNYGYTF.

This clone has only a few counts. Here the CDR3 DNA reads TGTGCCAGCAGTTTTCCGAAGAACACTGAAGCTTTCTTT. Amino acids: CASSFPKNTEAFF. This sequence joins TRBV12-3 or TRBV12-4 and TRBJ1-1; D gene uncertain. Between the trimmed V and J ends, which lost 3 bases and 1 base, there was a span of 6 bases. This CDR3 comprises 13 residues.

Only a few counts were recorded for this clone. CDR3 protein: CASQAGGDTDTQYF. CDR3 bases: TGTGCCAGCCAAGCGGGGGGTGACACAGATACGCAGTATTTT. This chain joins TRBV6-5 and TRBJ2-3; 9 positions agree with TRBD2. V lost 8 bases, J lost 2 bases, and 5 bases stayed unmatched. CDR1 is MNHEY and CDR2 is SVGAGI in the germline V gene. The CDR3 spans 14 residues.

The chain's CDR3 is CASSLSQSTKAFF. CDR3 coding DNA: TGTGCCAGCAGTTTAAGTCAATCAACTAAAGCTTTCTTT. The rearrangement links TRBV6-5 to TRBJ1-1, with D hard to call. Germline V gene data show CDR1 as MNHEY and CDR2 as SVGAGI. The V and J ends lost 4 bases and 9 bases respectively, with 15 bases between them. The CDR3 is made up of 13 amino acids.

The CDR3 region has the DNA TGTGCCAGTAGTATAACCCCGTGGAGTAGCAATCAGCCCCAGCATTTT. Amino acids: CASSITPWSSNQPQHF. The chain employs TRBV19 and TRBJ1-5; unclear D gene. V lost 2 bases, J lost 0 bases, and 11 bases lay in between. The CDR3 has 16 amino acids. Per the germline V gene, CDR1 is LNHDA and CDR2 is SQIVND (reference sequence).

The rearrangement links TRBV7-9 to TRBJ2-2; the match to TRBD1 covers 9 bases. Germline CDR1 and CDR2: SEHNR and FQNEAQ (reference sequence). The V segment lost 6 bases and the J segment 2 bases; nucleotides outside the gene matches: 7. This CDR3 has 16 amino acids. The CDR3 here is CASRPGTGTNTGELFF. The CDR3 region has the DNA TGTGCCAGCAGACCCGGGACAGGGACAAACACCGGGGAGCTGTTTTTT. Full variable domain (remainder filled in from reference TRBV7-9 and TRBJ2-2): DTGVSQNPRHKITKRGQNVTFRCDPISEHNRLYWYRQTLGQGPEFLTYFQNEAQLEKSRLLSDRFSAERPKGSFSTLEIQRTEQGDSAMYLCASRPGTGTNTGELFFGEGSRLTVL.

The V and J genes are TRBV11-2 and TRBJ1-1; maybe TRBD1 (5 bases). V gave up 7 bases and J gave up 3 bases, with 18 bases separating them. This CDR3 is built from 15 residues. CDR1 is SGHAT, CDR2 FQNNGV, per germline. CDR3 in DNA: TGTGCCAGCAATTTGGAGGGGTTGGGAGACACTGAAGCTTTCTTT. It translates to CASNLEGLGDTEAFF.

Written as DNA, the CDR3 is TGTGCCAGCTCACCCTCGACAGGGGACTATGGCTACACCTTC. The encoded protein is CASSPSTGDYGYTF. The chain links TRBV18 to TRBJ1-2; TRBD1 aligns across 8 bases. The length of the CDR3 is 14 residues. Per germline, CDR1 KGHSH and CDR2 LQKENI. The J segment lost 3 bases and the V segment lost 3 bases, leaving 3 bases of the junction unmatched.

The CDR3 DNA reads as TGTGCCAGCAGTTCGACTAGCGGGAGGGCCGTCCCCAATGAGCAGTTCTTC. Amino acids: CASSSTSGRAVPNEQFF. J is TRBJ2-1 and V is TRBV7-9; 14 bases fit TRBD2. Germline lookup yields CDR1 SEHNR and CDR2 FQNEAQ (reference sequence). This CDR3 comprises 17 residues. V lost 6 bases and J lost 6; bases outside the gene matches: 10.

V and J are TRBV7-9 and TRBJ1-2; D not resolved. Between the trimmed V and J ends, which lost 1 base and 2 bases, there was a span of 8 bases. CDR1 is SEHNR and CDR2 is FQNEAQ in the germline V gene (reference sequence). CDR3 size: 14 residues. The DNA for the CDR3 is TGTGCCAGCAGCTTAGAGGGCGGAAACTATGGCTACACCTTC. This encodes CASSLEGGNYGYTF.

V is TRBV3-1 (or the pseudogene TRBV3-2) and J is TRBJ1-1; 7 bases line up with TRBD1. This CDR3 contains 15 residues. In germline, CDR1 is LGHDT, CDR2 YNNKEL (reference sequence). V was pared by 5 bases and J by 1 base, with 7 bases of the junction left unmatched. CDR3 residues: CASSLRGGWNTEAFF. The CDR3 bases are TGTGCCAGCAGCTTAAGAGGGGGCTGGAACACTGAAGCTTTCTTT.

The chain employs TRBV9 and TRBJ1-2, with 8 bases aligning to TRBD1. The germline V gene has CDR1 SGDLS and CDR2 YYNGEE. This CDR3 has 13 amino acids. J was trimmed by 4 bases and V by 3 bases; bases with no gene match: 2. The CDR3 here is CASSADRVYGYTF. The DNA for the CDR3 is TGTGCCAGCAGCGCGGACAGGGTCTATGGCTACACCTTC.

The genes are TRBV4-1 and TRBJ1-2, with 7 bases aligning to TRBD1. With 0 bases clipped from V and 7 bases from J, the junction kept 5 bases outside the gene matches. Germline loops: CDR1 MGHRA, CDR2 YSYEKL. This CDR3 has 14 amino acids. The CDR3 DNA follows: TGCGCCAGCAGCCAAGAAGACAGGGTTGCTGGCTACACCTTC. It codes for CASSQEDRVAGYTF.

This clone was picked up a small number of times. The V gene is TRBV7-2, the J gene TRBJ1-1; D is ambiguous. CDR1 and CDR2 (germline): SGHTA, FQGNSA. Trimming removed 5 bases from V and 2 bases from J, with 9 bases in between. The CDR3 spans 13 residues. CDR3: CASSPYINTEAFF. In nucleotides, the CDR3 is TGTGCCAGCAGCCCCTATATAAACACTGAAGCTTTCTTT.

This chain links TRBV6-5 with TRBJ2-2; 11 positions agree with TRBD1. V lost 3 bases to trimming and J lost 4 bases; unmatched junction nucleotides: 1. Germline loops: CDR1 MNHEY, CDR2 SVGAGI. This CDR3 has 15 residues. The DNA for the CDR3 is TGTGCCAGCAGTTATGGGACAGGGGGCACCGGGGAGCTGTTTTTT. Amino acid sequence: CASSYGTGGTGELFF.

The DNA for the CDR3 is TGTGCCACCAGTGATCCCCGGGACGTCTACAATGAGCAGTTCTTC. Protein: CATSDPRDVYNEQFF. The chain couples TRBV24-1 to TRBJ2-1; D possibly matches TRBD1 or TRBD2 (5 bases each). The CDR3 totals 15 residues. The germline V and J ends were trimmed by 3 bases and 3 bases, with 11 bases remaining between them. The germline V gene has CDR1 KGHDR and CDR2 SFDVKD.

The chain uses TRBV29-1 and TRBJ1-4; unclear D gene. V was pared by 7 bases and J by 8 bases, with 14 bases between. Germline V CDR1 and CDR2: SQVTM, ANQGSEA. The CDR3 runs 12 residues. CDR3 nucleotides: TGCAGCGCCGGGGTCCCGCGCGAAAAACTGTTTTTT. The encoded protein is CSAGVPREKLFF.

The V call is TRBV7-8, the J call TRBJ1-2, with D possibly TRBD1 on 6 matching bases. The V end lost 0 bases, the J end lost 4 bases, and 6 bases lay between the germline ends. The length of the CDR3 is 13 residues. Germline loops: CDR1 SGHVS, CDR2 FQNEAQ. CDR3 DNA sequence: TGTGCCAGCAGCTTAGCGGACAGCTATGGCTACACCTTC. It specifies CASSLADSYGYTF.

The chain employs TRBV12-1 and TRBJ2-7; TRBD1 was called by the table and not checked on the DNA. TRBV12-1 is a known pseudogene. This CDR3 is built from 15 residues. The CDR3 region is CASSFLAGNSYEQYF. CDR3 sequence (DNA): TGTGCCAGCAGCTTTCTGGCAGGGAATTCCTACGAGCAGTACTTC.

This chain connects TRBV12-2 to TRBJ2-5. TRBV12-2 is a pseudogene segment. The length of the CDR3 is 12 residues. In DNA, the CDR3 is TGTGCAACTCCCCGGGCCTCGGAGACCCAGTACTTC. Amino acids: CATPRASETQYF.

V is TRBV19 and J is TRBJ2-1, with D possibly matching TRBD1 (5 bases). This CDR3 has 12 residues. Trimming shortened V by 5 bases and J by 6 bases, and 8 bases separated the two germline ends. CDR1 LNHDA and CDR2 SQIVND come from the germline V gene (reference sequence). The CDR3 DNA reads TGTGCCAGTAGTGTCCAGGGCAATGAGCAGTTCTTC. Protein sequence: CASSVQGNEQFF.

This rearrangement joins TRBV5-1 to TRBJ1-4; D perhaps matches TRBD1 (6 bases). Germline V gene data show CDR1 as SGHRS and CDR2 as YFSETQ. Trimming pared 1 base from V and 8 bases from J, leaving 12 bases between. The length of the CDR3 is 14 residues. The CDR3 DNA sequence: TGCGCCAGCAGCTTGCAGGGGCTGAGGGAAAAACTGTTTTTT. Translating it yields CASSLQGLREKLFF.

The rearrangement joins TRBV7-8 to TRBJ2-7; 7 nucleotides agree with TRBD1. The CDR3 sequence is 13 residues long. The junction had 7 bases not matched to a gene; V was cut back by 6 bases and J by 5 bases. Germline lookup yields CDR1 SGHVS and CDR2 FQNEAQ. The CDR3 DNA follows: TGTGCCAGCAGACGACAGGGTTTGGACGAGCAGTACTTC. Translation gives CASRRQGLDEQYF. Full variable domain (outside the CDR3, taken from reference TRBV7-8 and TRBJ2-7): GAGVSQSPRYKVAKRGQDVALRCDPISGHVSLFWYQQALGQGPEFLTYFQNEAQLDKSGLPSDRFFAERPEGSVSTLKIQRTQQEDSAVYLCASRRQGLDEQYFGPGTRLTVT.

The chain recombines TRBV3-1 (or the pseudogene TRBV3-2) with TRBJ1-2, with a weak D call TRBD1 (6 bases). With 4 bases removed from V and 4 bases from J, the gap between germline ends came to 13 bases. The CDR3 runs to 14 residues. Germline V lookup: CDR1 LGHDT, CDR2 YNNKEL (reference sequence). The CDR3 DNA is TGTGCCAGCAGCCCCCCCTGGGGGGCCTATGGCTACACCTTC. It yields the protein CASSPPWGAYGYTF.

The V gene is TRBV3-1 (or the pseudogene TRBV3-2), the J gene TRBJ2-7; no clear D gene. The CDR3 totals 13 residues. The V and J ends lost 0 bases and 0 bases respectively, with 3 bases between them. Germline CDR1 is LGHDT and CDR2 is YNNKEL (reference sequence). CDR3 nucleotides: TGTGCCAGCAGCCAAGAGGGCTCCTACGAGCAGTACTTC. This translates into CASSQEGSYEQYF.